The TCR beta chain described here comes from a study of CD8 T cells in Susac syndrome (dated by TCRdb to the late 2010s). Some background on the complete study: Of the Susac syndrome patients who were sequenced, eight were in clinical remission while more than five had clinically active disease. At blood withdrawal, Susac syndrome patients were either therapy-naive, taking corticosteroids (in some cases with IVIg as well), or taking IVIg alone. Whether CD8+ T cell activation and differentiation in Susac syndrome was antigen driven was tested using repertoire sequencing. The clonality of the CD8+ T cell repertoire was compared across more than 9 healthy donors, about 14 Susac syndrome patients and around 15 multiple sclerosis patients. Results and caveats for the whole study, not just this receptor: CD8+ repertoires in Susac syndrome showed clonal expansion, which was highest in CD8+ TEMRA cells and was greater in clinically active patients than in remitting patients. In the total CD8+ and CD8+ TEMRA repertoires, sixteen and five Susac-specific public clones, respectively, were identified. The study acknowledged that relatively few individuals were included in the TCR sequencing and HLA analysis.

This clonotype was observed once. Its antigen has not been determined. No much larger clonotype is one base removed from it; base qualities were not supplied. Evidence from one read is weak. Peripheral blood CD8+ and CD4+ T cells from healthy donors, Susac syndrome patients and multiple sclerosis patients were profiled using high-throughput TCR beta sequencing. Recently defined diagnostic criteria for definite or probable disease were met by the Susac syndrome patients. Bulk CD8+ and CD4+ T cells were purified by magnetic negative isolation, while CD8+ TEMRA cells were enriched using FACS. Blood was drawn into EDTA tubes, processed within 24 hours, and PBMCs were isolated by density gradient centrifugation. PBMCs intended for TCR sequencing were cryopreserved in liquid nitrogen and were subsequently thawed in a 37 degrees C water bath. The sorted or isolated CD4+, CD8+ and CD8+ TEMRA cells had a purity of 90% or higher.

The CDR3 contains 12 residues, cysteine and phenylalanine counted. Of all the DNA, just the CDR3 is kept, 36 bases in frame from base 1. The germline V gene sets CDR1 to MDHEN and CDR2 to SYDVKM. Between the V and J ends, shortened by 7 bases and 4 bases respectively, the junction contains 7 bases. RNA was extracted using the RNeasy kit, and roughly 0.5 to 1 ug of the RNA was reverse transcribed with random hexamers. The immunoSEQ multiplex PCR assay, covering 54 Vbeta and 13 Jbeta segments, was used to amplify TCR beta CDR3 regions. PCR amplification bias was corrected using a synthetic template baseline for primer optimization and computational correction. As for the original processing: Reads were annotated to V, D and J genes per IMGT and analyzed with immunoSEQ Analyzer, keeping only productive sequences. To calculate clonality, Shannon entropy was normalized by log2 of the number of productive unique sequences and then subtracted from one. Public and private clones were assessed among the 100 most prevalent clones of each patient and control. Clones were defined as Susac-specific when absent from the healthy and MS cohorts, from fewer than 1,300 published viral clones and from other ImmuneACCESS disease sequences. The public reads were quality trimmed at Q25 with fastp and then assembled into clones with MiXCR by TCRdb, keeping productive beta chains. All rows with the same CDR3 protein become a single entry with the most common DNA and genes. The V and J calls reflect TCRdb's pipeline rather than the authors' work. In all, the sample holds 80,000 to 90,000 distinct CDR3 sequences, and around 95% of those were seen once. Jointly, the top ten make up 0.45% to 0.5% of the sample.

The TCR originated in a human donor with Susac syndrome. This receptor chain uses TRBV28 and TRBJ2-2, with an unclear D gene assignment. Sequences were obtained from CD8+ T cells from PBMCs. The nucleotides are TGTGCCAGCAACCTGGGCACCGGGGAGCTGTTTTTT. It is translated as CASNLGTGELFF.